The subject of this entry is one TCR beta chain. The antigen remains undetermined. Germline V gene data show CDR1 as MNHEY and CDR2 as SMNVEV (reference sequence). V lost 5 bases, J lost 5 bases, and 10 bases stayed unmatched. The CDR3 consists of 15 residues. These data come from a study of cytomegalovirus exposure and HLA in healthy donors. Whole-study context: Inside one of the first data releases sat 80 million to 95 million unique TCRs taken from HLA-typed donors. Study conclusions and caveats: Rarity marked most TCR sequences, yet some public TCRs occurred in many donors. Reports indicate that TCR beta sequences accurately predicted the HLA-A and HLA-B alleles of most subjects. In vitro work confirmed that a few CMV-associated chains recognize CMV antigens.

The PCR was carried out with 60 Vbeta primers and 13 Jbeta primers. Profiling relied on immunoSEQ multiplex PCR, and the TCRdb table lists in-frame clones only, not all of them. Among roughly 150,000 clones, 77% were seen once, and the ten largest hold around 3.6%. V usage is TRBV27 and J usage is TRBJ1-2, with 8 bases aligning to TRBD1. This receptor was identified in a male donor in good health and CMV-seronegative. Input material: PBMCs. Here the CDR3 reads CASSARQGNYYGYTF. CDR3 coding DNA: TGTGCCAGCAGTGCCCGACAGGGGAATTATTATGGCTACACCTTC.